This record looks at one T cell receptor beta chain sequence and its context. Its antigen is currently unknown. Assay: immunoSEQ multiplex PCR; the TCRdb copy retains only in-frame clones and omits some. The repertoire consists of approximately 75,000 clones, with just over 90% occurring once and the leading ten covering roughly 5%. These data come from a study of siplizumab effects on memory and regulatory T cells. Regarding the study as a whole: Controls showed an average of approximately 27% Treg-derived mappable alloreactive CD4+ clones, while siplizumab showed about 75%.

V dropped 1 base and J dropped 8; count of bases not matched to a gene: 9. Looked up from germline, CDR1 is MGHRA and CDR2 is YSYEKL. CDR3 length equals 18 residues. Sequences were obtained from CD8+ T cells sorted from blood. The sequence was collected from a human donor in good health. J is TRBJ2-1 and V is TRBV4-1; 15 bases line up with TRBD2. CDR3 residues: CASSQGPRTSGGADEQFF. The CDR3 region has the DNA TGCGCCAGCAGCCAAGGCCCAAGGACTAGCGGGGGGGCAGATGAGCAGTTCTTC.